This is a list of T cell receptor beta chains from one sample in a study of beta chain features in type 1 diabetes. Libraries were prepared by immunoSEQ multiplex PCR; TCRdb keeps only in-frame clonotypes and omits some of them. Here the sample spans hundreds of thousands of clones, around 13% being singletons. Sequenced: naive CD4+ T cells from blood. Receptor source: a man between 18 and 35 years old in good health. Each CDR3 is given with its conserved first and last residue. Each record gives: CDR3 protein, CDR3 DNA, V gene, J gene, D gene, clone size. D genes are given only for firm matches. Clone sizes are given selectively: once, few, many, or a class where the clone is expanded.

CDR3aa: CASSFSSTSGRRDTQYF
CDR3nt: TGCGCCAGCAGCTTCTCGTCGACTAGCGGGAGGAGAGATACGCAGTATTTT
v_gene: TRBV5-1
j_gene: TRBJ2-3
d_gene: TRBD2
abundance: NA

CDR3aa: CAWSVQGGGELFF
CDR3nt: TGTGCCTGGAGTGTACAGGGGGGCGGGGAGCTGTTTTTT
v_gene: TRBV30
j_gene: TRBJ2-2
d_gene: TRBD1
abundance: NA

CDR3aa: CASSLGHLSGANVLTF
CDR3nt: TGTGCCAGCAGCCTTGGACACCTCTCTGGGGCCAACGTCCTGACTTTC
v_gene: TRBV7-3
j_gene: TRBJ2-6
d_gene: NA
abundance: NA

CDR3aa: CAWINRETTGYTF
CDR3nt: TGTGCCTGGATTAATAGGGAGACGACCGGCTACACCTTC
v_gene: TRBV30
j_gene: TRBJ1-2
d_gene: NA
abundance: few

CDR3aa: CASSLTPGPGQETQYF
CDR3nt: TGTGCCAGCAGCTTAACACCTGGGCCTGGACAAGAGACCCAGTACTTC
v_gene: TRBV7-3
j_gene: TRBJ2-5
d_gene: NA
abundance: few

CDR3aa: CASKPQRDYNEQFF
CDR3nt: TGTGCCAGCAAGCCCCAGCGGGACTACAATGAGCAGTTCTTC
v_gene: TRBV7-2
j_gene: TRBJ2-1
d_gene: TRBD2
abundance: NA

CDR3aa: CASKSQTGPNQPQHF
CDR3nt: TGTGCCAGCAAATCCCAGACAGGTCCCAATCAGCCCCAGCATTTT
v_gene: TRBV28
j_gene: TRBJ1-5
d_gene: NA
abundance: NA

CDR3aa: CASSLVSSGTYNEQFF
CDR3nt: TGTGCCAGCAGTTTAGTGTCTAGCGGGACGTACAATGAGCAGTTCTTC
v_gene: TRBV28
j_gene: TRBJ2-1
d_gene: TRBD2
abundance: few

CDR3aa: CAWSARWGRGGIYEQYF
CDR3nt: TGTGCCTGGAGCGCACGATGGGGTAGAGGAGGAATCTACGAGCAGTACTTC
v_gene: TRBV30
j_gene: TRBJ2-7
d_gene: NA
abundance: few

CDR3aa: CASSLNRAETQYF
CDR3nt: TGTGCCAGCAGCTTAAACAGGGCTGAGACCCAGTACTTC
v_gene: TRBV7-2
j_gene: TRBJ2-5
d_gene: NA
abundance: few

CDR3aa: CASRPTGVHSGNTIYF
CDR3nt: TGTGCCAGCAGGCCGACAGGGGTCCACTCTGGAAACACCATATATTTT
v_gene: TRBV27
j_gene: TRBJ1-3
d_gene: TRBD1
abundance: NA

CDR3aa: CSVEERTGRHYGYTF
CDR3nt: TGCAGCGTTGAAGAACGGACAGGGCGGCACTATGGCTACACCTTC
v_gene: TRBV29-1
j_gene: TRBJ1-2
d_gene: TRBD1
abundance: few

CDR3aa: CASSRQGSYGYTF
CDR3nt: TGTGCCAGCAGTCGACAGGGATCCTATGGCTACACCTTC
v_gene: TRBV28
j_gene: TRBJ1-2
d_gene: TRBD1
abundance: few

CDR3aa: CASSVSGNQETQYF
CDR3nt: TGTGCCAGCAGCGTTAGCGGGAACCAAGAGACCCAGTACTTC
v_gene: TRBV7-2
j_gene: TRBJ2-5
d_gene: TRBD2
abundance: NA

CDR3aa: CASSLSGGAVSDTQYF
CDR3nt: TGTGCCAGCAGCTTATCCGGGGGGGCCGTGTCAGATACGCAGTATTTT
v_gene: TRBV7-2
j_gene: TRBJ2-3
d_gene: TRBD2
abundance: few

CDR3aa: CASSPPDRVHGYTF
CDR3nt: TGTGCCAGCAGCCCGCCGGACAGGGTGCATGGCTACACCTTC
v_gene: TRBV5-4
j_gene: TRBJ1-2
d_gene: TRBD1
abundance: few

CDR3aa: CASSQVGASDHYEQYF
CDR3nt: TGCGCCAGCAGCCAAGTAGGAGCTAGCGACCACTACGAGCAGTACTTC
v_gene: TRBV4-3
j_gene: TRBJ2-7
d_gene: NA
abundance: NA

CDR3aa: CASSVSTGTEAFF
CDR3nt: TGTGCCAGCAGCGTATCGACGGGCACTGAAGCTTTCTTT
v_gene: TRBV9
j_gene: TRBJ1-1
d_gene: NA
abundance: NA

CDR3aa: CASSEDRVRGQETQYF
CDR3nt: TGTGCCAGCAGTGAAGACAGGGTGCGAGGCCAAGAGACCCAGTACTTC
v_gene: TRBV6-1
j_gene: TRBJ2-5
d_gene: NA
abundance: few

CDR3aa: CAWSGGQGKSTGELFF
CDR3nt: TGTGCCTGGAGTGGAGGACAGGGGAAGAGCACCGGGGAGCTGTTTTTT
v_gene: TRBV30
j_gene: TRBJ2-2
d_gene: TRBD1
abundance: NA

CDR3aa: CASSPTDTTNEKLFF
CDR3nt: TGTGCCAGCTCACCGACAGATACAACTAATGAAAAACTGTTTTTT
v_gene: TRBV18
j_gene: TRBJ1-4
d_gene: NA
abundance: few

CDR3aa: CASSLGTGHEQYF
CDR3nt: TGTGCCAGCAGCTTAGGCACAGGACACGAGCAGTACTTC
v_gene: TRBV11-3
j_gene: TRBJ2-7
d_gene: NA
abundance: few

CDR3aa: CATSREGQGWINEQFF
CDR3nt: TGTGCCACCAGCAGAGAGGGACAGGGGTGGATCAATGAGCAGTTCTTC
v_gene: TRBV15
j_gene: TRBJ2-1
d_gene: TRBD1
abundance: few

CDR3aa: CASSVSQVYGNTIYF
CDR3nt: TGTGCCAGCAGCGTATCCCAGGTTTATGGAAACACCATATATTTT
v_gene: TRBV9
j_gene: TRBJ1-3
d_gene: NA
abundance: few

CDR3aa: CASSLRAGGYEQYF
CDR3nt: TGTGCCAGCAGTTTAAGAGCGGGAGGTTACGAGCAGTACTTC
v_gene: TRBV28
j_gene: TRBJ2-7
d_gene: TRBD2
abundance: NA

CDR3aa: CASSLSGEQFF
CDR3nt: TGTGCCAGCAGCTTATCTGGCGAGCAGTTCTTC
v_gene: TRBV7-9
j_gene: TRBJ2-1
d_gene: NA
abundance: few

CDR3aa: CASTMTRTGSADTQYF
CDR3nt: TGTGCCAGCACCATGACTCGGACAGGGTCCGCAGATACGCAGTATTTT
v_gene: TRBV2
j_gene: TRBJ2-3
d_gene: TRBD1
abundance: NA

CDR3aa: CASSFDVAGANTQYF
CDR3nt: TGTGCCAGCAGCTTTGATGTAGCGGGGGCGAATACGCAGTATTTT
v_gene: TRBV5-6
j_gene: TRBJ2-3
d_gene: TRBD2
abundance: few

CDR3aa: CASSYGTRAPQYF
CDR3nt: TGTGCCAGCAGTTACGGGACTAGGGCCCCGCAGTATTTT
v_gene: TRBV6-6
j_gene: TRBJ2-3
d_gene: TRBD2
abundance: NA

CDR3aa: CASSWAGGTDVNEQFF
CDR3nt: TGTGCCAGCAGCTGGGCCGGTGGGACAGACGTTAATGAGCAGTTCTTC
v_gene: TRBV7-6
j_gene: TRBJ2-1
d_gene: TRBD1
abundance: few

CDR3aa: CASSPRRGPGDQPQHF
CDR3nt: TGTGCCAGCAGCCCAAGGAGGGGGCCGGGTGATCAGCCCCAGCATTTT
v_gene: TRBV7-8
j_gene: TRBJ1-5
d_gene: TRBD1
abundance: NA

CDR3aa: CASSPSAIYNEQFF
CDR3nt: TGTGCCAGCAGCCCCAGTGCAATCTACAATGAGCAGTTCTTC
v_gene: TRBV4-2
j_gene: TRBJ2-1
d_gene: NA
abundance: NA

CDR3aa: CSGSGTENTEAFF
CDR3nt: TGCAGCGGCTCCGGGACAGAAAACACTGAAGCTTTCTTT
v_gene: TRBV29-1
j_gene: TRBJ1-1
d_gene: TRBD1
abundance: few

CDR3aa: CASSRGTGRYNEQFF
CDR3nt: TGTGCCAGCAGCCGCGGGACAGGGCGTTACAATGAGCAGTTCTTC
v_gene: TRBV6-6
j_gene: TRBJ2-1
d_gene: TRBD1
abundance: few

CDR3aa: CASSPGYGNQPQHF
CDR3nt: TGTGCCAGCAGTCCCGGGTACGGCAATCAGCCCCAGCATTTT
v_gene: TRBV27
j_gene: TRBJ1-5
d_gene: NA
abundance: NA

CDR3aa: CSVERGRRSGRNTGELFF
CDR3nt: TGCAGCGTTGAAAGGGGGCGACGGAGCGGGAGGAACACCGGGGAGCTGTTTTTT
v_gene: TRBV29-1
j_gene: TRBJ2-2
d_gene: NA
abundance: few

CDR3aa: CASSLASGPYEQYF
CDR3nt: TGTGCCAGCAGCTTAGCTAGCGGACCCTACGAGCAGTACTTC
v_gene: TRBV11-2
j_gene: TRBJ2-7
d_gene: TRBD2
abundance: NA

CDR3aa: CASSIGRGHDQPQHF
CDR3nt: TGTGCCAGTAGTATTGGCAGGGGGCATGATCAGCCCCAGCATTTT
v_gene: TRBV19
j_gene: TRBJ1-5
d_gene: TRBD1
abundance: NA

CDR3aa: CASSFPTTSTHEQFF
CDR3nt: TGTGCCAGCAGCTTTCCGACTACTTCGACCCATGAGCAGTTCTTC
v_gene: TRBV7-2
j_gene: TRBJ2-1
d_gene: NA
abundance: few

CDR3aa: CASSAETGSYEQYF
CDR3nt: TGTGCCAGCAGTGCCGAGACAGGCTCCTACGAGCAGTACTTC
v_gene: TRBV2
j_gene: TRBJ2-7
d_gene: NA
abundance: few

CDR3aa: CASSSGGDSYGYTF
CDR3nt: TGTGCCAGCAGCTCCGGTGGGGACAGCTATGGCTACACCTTC
v_gene: TRBV5-6
j_gene: TRBJ1-2
d_gene: TRBD1
abundance: NA

CDR3aa: CASSLDLPGMGAGYTF
CDR3nt: TGTGCCAGCAGCTTAGATTTGCCGGGGATGGGGGCTGGCTACACCTTC
v_gene: TRBV7-2
j_gene: TRBJ1-2
d_gene: NA
abundance: NA

CDR3aa: CASRTSSQGETQYF
CDR3nt: TGTGCCAGCAGGACTAGCTCCCAGGGGGAGACCCAGTACTTC
v_gene: TRBV5-4
j_gene: TRBJ2-5
d_gene: NA
abundance: few

CDR3aa: CASSDYYVGEINQPQHF
CDR3nt: TGTGCCAGCAGTGATTACTACGTTGGGGAGATCAATCAGCCCCAGCATTTT
v_gene: TRBV2
j_gene: TRBJ1-5
d_gene: NA
abundance: few

CDR3aa: CASSRQSGNTGELFF
CDR3nt: TGCGCCAGCAGCCGACAAAGTGGTAACACCGGGGAGCTGTTTTTT
v_gene: TRBV4-3
j_gene: TRBJ2-2
d_gene: NA
abundance: NA

CDR3aa: CASSSSSSGDGYTF
CDR3nt: TGTGCCAGCAGTTCTTCTAGTTCCGGGGATGGCTACACCTTC
v_gene: TRBV6-6
j_gene: TRBJ1-2
d_gene: NA
abundance: NA

CDR3aa: CAWSVWEFGYTF
CDR3nt: TGTGCCTGGAGTGTATGGGAGTTCGGCTACACCTTC
v_gene: TRBV30
j_gene: TRBJ1-2
d_gene: NA
abundance: many

CDR3aa: CASSLGTGLGEQYF
CDR3nt: TGTGCCAGCAGCTTGGGGACAGGGCTGGGCGAGCAGTACTTC
v_gene: TRBV7-9
j_gene: TRBJ2-7
d_gene: TRBD1
abundance: few

CDR3aa: CASSWDRLYGYTF
CDR3nt: TGTGCCAGCAGCTGGGACAGGCTCTATGGCTACACCTTC
v_gene: TRBV5-6
j_gene: TRBJ1-2
d_gene: TRBD1
abundance: few

CDR3aa: CASSLISRDSYEQYF
CDR3nt: TGTGCCAGCAGTTTAATTTCTCGGGACTCCTACGAGCAGTACTTC
v_gene: TRBV28
j_gene: TRBJ2-7
d_gene: NA
abundance: few

CDR3aa: CASRLADRSQETQYF
CDR3nt: TGTGCCAGCAGGTTAGCGGACAGAAGCCAAGAGACCCAGTACTTC
v_gene: TRBV27
j_gene: TRBJ2-5
d_gene: NA
abundance: NA

CDR3aa: CASSEAGRGWYEQYF
CDR3nt: TGTGCCAGCAGTGAAGCTGGGCGGGGGTGGTACGAGCAGTACTTC
v_gene: TRBV6-1
j_gene: TRBJ2-7
d_gene: TRBD2
abundance: few

CDR3aa: CASSQTTGVRSYEQYF
CDR3nt: TGTGCCAGCAGCCAGACTACAGGGGTTCGCTCCTACGAGCAGTACTTC
v_gene: TRBV4-2
j_gene: TRBJ2-7
d_gene: TRBD1
abundance: NA

CDR3aa: CAWRPSGNTIYF
CDR3nt: TGTGCCTGGAGGCCCTCCGGGAACACCATATATTTT
v_gene: TRBV30
j_gene: TRBJ1-3
d_gene: NA
abundance: once

CDR3aa: CASSVGQGQETQYF
CDR3nt: TGTGCCAGCAGCGTAGGGCAGGGGCAAGAGACCCAGTACTTC
v_gene: TRBV9
j_gene: TRBJ2-5
d_gene: NA
abundance: NA